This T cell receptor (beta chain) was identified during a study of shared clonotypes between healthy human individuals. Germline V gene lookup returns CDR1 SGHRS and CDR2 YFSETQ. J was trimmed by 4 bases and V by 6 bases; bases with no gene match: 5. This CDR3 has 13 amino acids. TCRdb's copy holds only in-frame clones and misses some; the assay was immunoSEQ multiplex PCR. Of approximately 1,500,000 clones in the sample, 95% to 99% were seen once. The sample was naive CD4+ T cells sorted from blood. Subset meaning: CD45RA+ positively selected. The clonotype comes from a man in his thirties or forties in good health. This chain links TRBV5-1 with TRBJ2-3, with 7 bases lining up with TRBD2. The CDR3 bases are TGCGCCAGCACCTTAGCGGGCTCAGATACGCAGTATTTT. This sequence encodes CASTLAGSDTQYF.